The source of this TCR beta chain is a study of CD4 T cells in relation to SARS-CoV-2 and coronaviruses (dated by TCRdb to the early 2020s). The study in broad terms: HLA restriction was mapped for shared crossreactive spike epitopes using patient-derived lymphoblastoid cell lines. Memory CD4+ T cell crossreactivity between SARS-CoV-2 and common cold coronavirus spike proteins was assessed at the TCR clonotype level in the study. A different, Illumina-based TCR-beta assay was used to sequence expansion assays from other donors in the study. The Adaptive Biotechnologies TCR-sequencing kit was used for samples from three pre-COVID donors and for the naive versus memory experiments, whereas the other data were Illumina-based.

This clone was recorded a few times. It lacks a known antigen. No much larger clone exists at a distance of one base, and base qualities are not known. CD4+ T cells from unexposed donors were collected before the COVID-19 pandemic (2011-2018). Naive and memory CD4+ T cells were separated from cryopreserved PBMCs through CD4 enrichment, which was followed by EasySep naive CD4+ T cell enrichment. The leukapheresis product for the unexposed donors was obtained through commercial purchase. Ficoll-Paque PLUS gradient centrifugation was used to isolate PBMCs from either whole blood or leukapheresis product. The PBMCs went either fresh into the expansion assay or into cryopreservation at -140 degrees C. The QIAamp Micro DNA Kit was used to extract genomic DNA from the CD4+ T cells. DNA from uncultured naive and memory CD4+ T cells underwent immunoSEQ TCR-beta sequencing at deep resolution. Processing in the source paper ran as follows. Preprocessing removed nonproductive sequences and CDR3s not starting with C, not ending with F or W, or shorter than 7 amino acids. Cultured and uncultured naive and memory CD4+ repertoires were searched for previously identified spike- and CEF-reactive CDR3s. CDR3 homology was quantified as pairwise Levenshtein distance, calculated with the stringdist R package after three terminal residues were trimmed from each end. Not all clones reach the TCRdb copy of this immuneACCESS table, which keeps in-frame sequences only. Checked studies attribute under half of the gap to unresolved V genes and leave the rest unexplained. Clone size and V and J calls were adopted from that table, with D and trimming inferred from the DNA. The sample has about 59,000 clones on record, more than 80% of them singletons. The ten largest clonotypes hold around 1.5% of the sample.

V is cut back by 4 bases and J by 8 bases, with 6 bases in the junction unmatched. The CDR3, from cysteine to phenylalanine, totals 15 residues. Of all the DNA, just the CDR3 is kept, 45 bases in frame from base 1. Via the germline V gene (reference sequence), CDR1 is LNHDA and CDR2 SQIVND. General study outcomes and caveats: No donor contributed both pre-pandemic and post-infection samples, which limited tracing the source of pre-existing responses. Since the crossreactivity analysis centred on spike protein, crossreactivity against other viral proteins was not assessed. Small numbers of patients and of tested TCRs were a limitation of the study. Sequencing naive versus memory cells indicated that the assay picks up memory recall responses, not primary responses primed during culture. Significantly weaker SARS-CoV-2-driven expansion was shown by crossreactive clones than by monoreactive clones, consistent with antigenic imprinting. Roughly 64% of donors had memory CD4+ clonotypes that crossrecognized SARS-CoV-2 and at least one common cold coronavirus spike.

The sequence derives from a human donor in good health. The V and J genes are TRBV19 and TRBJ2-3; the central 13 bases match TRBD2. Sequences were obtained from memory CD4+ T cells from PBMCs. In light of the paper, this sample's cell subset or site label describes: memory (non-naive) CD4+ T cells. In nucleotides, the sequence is TGTGCCAGTAGTAGCAGGACTAGCGGGAGCTCTACGCAGTATTTT. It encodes CASSSRTSGSSTQYF. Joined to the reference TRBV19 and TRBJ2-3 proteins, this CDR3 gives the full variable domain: DGGITQSPKYLFRKEGQNVTLSCEQNLNHDAMYWYRQDPGQGLRLIYYSQIVNDFQKGDIAEGYSVSREKKESFPLTVTSAQKNPTAFYLCASSSRTSGSSTQYFGPGTRLTVL.